The 24 T cell receptor beta chains presented below share a single source sample, sequenced in a study of blood T cell repertoires in COVID-19. Only in-frame clones appear in the TCRdb table, and some are missing; sequencing was by immunoSEQ multiplex PCR. The sample contains 150,000 or so clones, 70% to 80% of which appear only once. Sequenced material: peripheral blood. These receptors all come from a woman between 70 and 85 years old with COVID-19, enrolled during active disease.

This sequence joins TRBV4-3 and TRBJ1-2; a possible D gene is TRBD1 (6 bases). With 0 bases removed from V and 8 bases from J, the gap between germline ends came to 13 bases. From germline, CDR1 is LGHNA and CDR2 YSLEER. The CDR3 spans 14 residues. CDR3 amino acids: CASSQDRGGMGYTF. The CDR3 nucleotides are TGCGCCAGCAGCCAAGATAGGGGGGGTATGGGCTACACCTTC.

The rearrangement links TRBV21-1 to TRBJ1-2. TRBV21-1 is noted as a pseudogene. This CDR3 has 15 residues. CDR3 nucleotide sequence: TGTGCCAGCAGGTTGGATCAGCGGAACTCTTATGGCTACACCTTC. This translates into CASRLDQRNSYGYTF.

The V gene is TRBV19, the J gene TRBJ1-5; D is undetermined. The V end was cut by 1 base, the J end by 0 bases, with 7 bases between. Germline V gene sequence: CDR1 LNHDA, CDR2 SQIVND (reference sequence). The CDR3 spans 15 residues. The CDR3 DNA reads TGTGCCAGTAGTATAGGGCCAGTTAGCAATCAGCCCCAGCATTTT. It encodes CASSIGPVSNQPQHF.

About this clone: Other nucleotide sequences in the sample specify the same CDR3. J is TRBJ1-3 and V is TRBV29-1; no clear D. CDR1 and CDR2 from the germline V gene are SQVTM and ANQGSEA. This CDR3 has 14 residues. The ends were cut back, 3 bases at V and 4 bases at J, with 13 bases in the middle. The CDR3 DNA is TGCAGCGTTGAGACGGGTCTAGGAGGAAACACCATATATTTT. Encoded protein: CSVETGLGGNTIYF.

The chain recombines TRBV29-1 with TRBJ1-5, with 7 bases identical to TRBD1. The ends lost 5 bases at V and 3 bases at J; junction bases unmatched: 7. Per germline, CDR1 SQVTM and CDR2 ANQGSEA. The CDR3 has 14 amino acids. The CDR3 loop reads CSVRTGEVNQPQHF. For the CDR3, the DNA is TGCAGCGTTCGTACAGGGGAAGTCAATCAGCCCCAGCATTTT.

The chain joins TRBV3-1 (or the pseudogene TRBV3-2) to TRBJ1-2, with 9 nucleotides matching TRBD1. The CDR3 totals 12 residues. From germline, CDR1 is LGHDT and CDR2 YNNKEL (reference sequence). V was pared by 7 bases and J by 7 bases, with 4 bases of the junction left unmatched. Here the CDR3 DNA reads TGTGCCAGCACCACAGGGGGCGGTGGCTACACCTTC. It translates to CASTTGGGGYTF.

The chain links TRBV5-1 to TRBJ2-1; 11 nucleotides align to TRBD2. The CDR3 extends over 20 amino acids. With 1 base clipped from V and 0 bases from J, the junction kept 12 bases outside the gene matches. CDR1 and CDR2 (germline): SGHRS, YFSETQ. The CDR3 DNA sequence: TGCGCCAGCAGCTTGTTACCTAGCGGGGGGCCTACCCCCTCCTACAATGAGCAGTTCTTC. Amino acids: CASSLLPSGGPTPSYNEQFF.

This clone was detected a few times. The rearrangement joins TRBV3-1 (or the pseudogene TRBV3-2) to TRBJ1-1; D gene ambiguous. The CDR3 is made up of 15 amino acids. Per germline, CDR1 LGHDT and CDR2 YNNKEL (reference sequence). V lost 0 bases to trimming and J lost 2 bases, with 10 bases between them. DNA of the CDR3: TGTGCCAGCAGCCAAGATCTGAGCCTTAACACTGAAGCTTTCTTT. Its translation: CASSQDLSLNTEAFF.

The chain joins TRBV6-5 to TRBJ2-1; the match to TRBD2 covers 8 bases. Germline V gene data show CDR1 as MNHEY and CDR2 as SVGAGI. The CDR3 has 13 residues. J was trimmed by 7 bases and V by 8 bases; bases with no gene match: 7. The CDR3 here is CASATTGGNEQFF. The CDR3 nucleotides are TGTGCCAGCGCGACCACGGGGGGGAATGAGCAGTTCTTC.

This sequence joins TRBV9 and TRBJ1-6; D gene uncertain. This CDR3 has 14 amino acids. Trimming removed 0 bases at V and 7 bases at J, with 8 bases between. The germline gives CDR1 SGDLS, CDR2 YYNGEE. The CDR3 here is CASSVVGRNSPLHF. DNA of the CDR3: TGTGCCAGCAGCGTAGTAGGGAGGAATTCACCCCTCCACTTT.

Here the CDR3 reads CASSQQGYEKLFF. The CDR3 nucleotides are TGTGCCAGCTCACAACAGGGGTACGAAAAACTGTTTTTT. The chain joins TRBV18 to TRBJ1-4; TRBD1 aligns across 7 bases. The CDR3 has 13 residues. V dropped 4 bases and J dropped 8; count of bases not matched to a gene: 4. CDR1 and CDR2 from the germline V gene are KGHSH and LQKENI. Full variable domain (rest looked up from reference TRBV18 and TRBJ1-4): NAGVMQNPRHLVRRRGQEARLRCSPMKGHSHVYWYRQLPEEGLKFMVYLQKENIIDESGMPKERFSAEFPKEGPSILRIQQVVRGDSAAYFCASSQQGYEKLFFGSGTQLSVL.

The chain has TRBV7-2 and TRBJ1-1; D remains unclear. Germline assignment: CDR1 SGHTA and CDR2 FQGNSA. This CDR3 is 17 amino acids long. V lost 2 bases and J 1 base, leaving 17 bases between the germline ends. The CDR3 bases are TGTGCCAGCAGCTTATTTCAGGCGCTACAAGGGAACACTGAAGCTTTCTTT. Amino acids: CASSLFQALQGNTEAFF.

This clone was detected only a few times. The gene calls are TRBV28 and TRBJ1-2; possibly TRBD1 for D (6 bases). Germline V gene lookup returns CDR1 MDHEN and CDR2 SYDVKM. Trimming removed 6 bases at V and 2 bases at J, with 10 bases between. This CDR3 region has 13 residues. The CDR3 nucleotides are TGTGCCAGCAGCCCGGACAGCAACTATGGCTACACCTTC. Translating gives CASSPDSNYGYTF.

The V gene is TRBV5-6, the J gene TRBJ1-6; D remains ambiguous. CDR1 and CDR2 from the germline V gene are SGHDT and YYEEEE. Deletions cut 2 bases from V and 13 bases from J, with 10 bases between. The CDR3 has 12 amino acids. This chain's CDR3 is CASSFTLGPLHF. CDR3 coding DNA: TGTGCCAGCAGCTTCACCCTGGGCCCCCTCCACTTT.

The chain recombines TRBV5-8 with TRBJ1-2, with 7 bases identical to TRBD1. The V gene's germline CDR1 is SGHTS and CDR2 YDEGEE. J gave up 4 bases and V 4 bases, and 10 bases lay outside the gene matches. The CDR3 runs 15 residues. The CDR3 DNA sequence: TGTGCCAGCAGCCCTTTAATGACAGGGCGCTATGGCTACACCTTC. Protein: CASSPLMTGRYGYTF.

The chain recombines TRBV18 with TRBJ2-1; 11 bases agree with TRBD1. J lost 9 bases, V lost 0 bases, and 4 bases had no gene match. The CDR3 has 15 residues. The V gene's germline CDR1 is KGHSH and CDR2 LQKENI. The chain's CDR3 is CASSPPRTGGVEQFF. The CDR3 DNA sequence: TGTGCCAGCTCACCACCCAGGACAGGGGGCGTTGAGCAGTTCTTC.

This clone was observed at least ten times. J is TRBJ1-1 and V is TRBV6-5, with a weak D call TRBD1 (6 bases). Germline V gene lookup returns CDR1 MNHEY and CDR2 SVGAGI. V was clipped by 6 bases and J by 7 bases, with 15 bases between them. The CDR3 totals 13 residues. CDR3 sequence (DNA): TGTGCCAGCAGCCGGGACAAGCCATTTGAAGCTTTCTTT. Its translation: CASSRDKPFEAFF.

The CDR3 protein is CASNPGQGSTDTQYF. The CDR3 DNA reads as TGTGCCAGCAACCCGGGACAGGGGAGCACAGATACGCAGTATTTT. J is TRBJ2-3 and V is TRBV6-1; 10 nucleotides line up with TRBD1. This CDR3 region has 15 residues. Trimming removed 7 bases from V and 0 bases from J; junction bases left unmatched: 4. Germline CDR1 and CDR2: MNHNS and SASEGT.

This chain uses TRBV14 with TRBJ1-6, with D possibly being TRBD1 (6 bases). Trimming shortened V by 6 bases and J by 6 bases, and 12 bases separated the two germline ends. CDR1 and CDR2 (germline): SGHDN, FVKESK. CDR3 length: 14 amino acids. In DNA, the CDR3 is TGTGCCAGCAGGGGGGACACTTTTAATTCACCCCTCCACTTT. Translation gives CASRGDTFNSPLHF.

The chain uses TRBV7-2 and TRBJ2-5; the match to TRBD1 covers 9 bases. Germline V gives CDR1 SGHTA, CDR2 FQGNSA. The CDR3 has 16 amino acids. V dropped 5 bases and J dropped 1; count of bases not matched to a gene: 8. The CDR3 nucleotides read TGTGCCAGCAGCCCCGGGGACAGGGATGGCCAAGAGACCCAGTACTTC. Translated, it gives CASSPGDRDGQETQYF.

The chain combines TRBV7-9 with TRBJ1-2; D is undetermined. Trimming took off 3 bases at V and 6 bases at J, with 11 bases between the two ends. Germline loops: CDR1 SEHNR, CDR2 FQNEAQ (reference sequence). The CDR3 has 13 residues. The CDR3 loop reads CASSFSAAHGYTF. The DNA of the CDR3 is TGTGCCAGCAGCTTCTCGGCGGCCCATGGCTACACCTTC. The full variable domain, with the rest looked up from reference TRBV7-9 and TRBJ1-2, is DTGVSQNPRHKITKRGQNVTFRCDPISEHNRLYWYRQTLGQGPEFLTYFQNEAQLEKSRLLSDRFSAERPKGSFSTLEIQRTEQGDSAMYLCASSFSAAHGYTFGSGTRLTVV.

In DNA, the CDR3 is TGTGCCAGCAGTCAGAGGGAGAACAATGAGCAGTTCTTC. Translating it yields CASSQRENNEQFF. V is TRBV6-1 and J is TRBJ2-1; D may be TRBD2 (5 bases). Trimming took 5 bases from V and 5 from J, leaving 10 bases between them. This CDR3 spans 13 amino acids. Germline V gives CDR1 MNHNS, CDR2 SASEGT.

The CDR3 region is CASSPRRGEYNEQFF. CDR3 nucleotides: TGTGCCAGCAGCCCCCGGCGGGGTGAATACAATGAGCAGTTCTTC. The chain combines TRBV7-2 with TRBJ2-1, with TRBD2 as a possible D gene (6 bases). Germline CDR1 reads SGHTA; CDR2 reads FQGNSA. CDR3 size: 15 residues. With 5 bases removed from V and 4 bases from J, the gap between germline ends came to 15 bases.

The V and J genes are TRBV3-1 (or the pseudogene TRBV3-2) and TRBJ2-2, with TRBD2 matching 9 bases. The CDR3 is made up of 14 amino acids. Germline V lookup: CDR1 LGHDT, CDR2 YNNKEL (reference sequence). The V and J ends lost 7 bases and 6 bases, in that order; junction bases with no gene match: 6. The CDR3 sequence is CASTPAGGPGELFF. CDR3 nucleotides: TGTGCCAGCACCCCCGCGGGAGGGCCCGGGGAGCTGTTTTTT.